This TCR beta chain comes out of a study of cytomegalovirus exposure and HLA in healthy donors. Study conclusions and caveats: Further analysis was carried out later, and it showed several of the most significant clusters appearing linked to common viral pathogens. Of the V segments, some could not be distinguished, including TRBV6-2 and TRBV6-3, and were excluded. As was reported, the classifier diagnosed cytomegalovirus status with high specificity and sensitivity.

The PCR had 60 Vbeta and 13 Jbeta primers. TCRdb's copy holds only in-frame clones and misses some; the assay was immunoSEQ multiplex PCR. The data hold 150,000 to 200,000 clones, with more than 70% observed a single time. On this clone: Its antigen is unknown.

The CDR3 runs to 13 residues. Healthy bone marrow donors made up the donor group. Sequenced material: PBMCs. This clonotype was obtained from a boy between 10 and 17 years old in good health and CMV-seronegative. The chain links TRBV21-1 to TRBJ1-2. TRBV21-1 is described as a pseudogene. The DNA of the CDR3 is TGTGCCAGCAGCAAAGAGGAGGGGCGCGGCTACACCTTC. It translates to CASSKEEGRGYTF.